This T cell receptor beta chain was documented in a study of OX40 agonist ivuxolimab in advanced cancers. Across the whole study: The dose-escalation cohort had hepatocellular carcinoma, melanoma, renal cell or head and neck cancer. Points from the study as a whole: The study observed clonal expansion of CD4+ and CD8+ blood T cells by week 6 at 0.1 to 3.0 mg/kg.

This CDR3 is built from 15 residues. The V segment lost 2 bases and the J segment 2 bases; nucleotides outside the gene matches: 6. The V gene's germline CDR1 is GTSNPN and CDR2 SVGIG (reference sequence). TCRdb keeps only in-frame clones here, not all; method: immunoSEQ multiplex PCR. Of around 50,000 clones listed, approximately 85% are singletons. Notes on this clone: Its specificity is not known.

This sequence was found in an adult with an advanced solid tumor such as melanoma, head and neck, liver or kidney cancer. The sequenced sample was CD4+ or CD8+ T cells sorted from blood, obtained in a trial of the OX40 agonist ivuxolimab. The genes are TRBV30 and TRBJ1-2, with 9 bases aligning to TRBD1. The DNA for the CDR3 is TGTGCCTGGAGTACAGGACAGGGGATAAACTATGGCTACACCTTC. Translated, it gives CAWSTGQGINYGYTF. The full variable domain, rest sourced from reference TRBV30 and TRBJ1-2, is SQTIHQWPATLVQPVGSPLSLECTVEGTSNPNLYWYRQAAGRGLQLLFYSVGIGQISSEVPQNLSASRPQDRQFILSSKKLLLSDSGFYLCAWSTGQGINYGYTFGSGTRLTVV.